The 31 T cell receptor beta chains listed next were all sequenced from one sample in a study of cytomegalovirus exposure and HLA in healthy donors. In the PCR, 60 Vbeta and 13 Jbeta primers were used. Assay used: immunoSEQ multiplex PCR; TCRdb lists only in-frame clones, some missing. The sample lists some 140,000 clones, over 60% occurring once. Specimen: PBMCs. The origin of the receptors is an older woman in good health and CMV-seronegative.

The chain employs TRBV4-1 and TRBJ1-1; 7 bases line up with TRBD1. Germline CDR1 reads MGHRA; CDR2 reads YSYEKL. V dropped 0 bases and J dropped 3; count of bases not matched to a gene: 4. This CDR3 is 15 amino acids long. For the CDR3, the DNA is TGCGCCAGCAGCCAAGATGACAGGGTGGACACTGAAGCTTTCTTT. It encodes CASSQDDRVDTEAFF.

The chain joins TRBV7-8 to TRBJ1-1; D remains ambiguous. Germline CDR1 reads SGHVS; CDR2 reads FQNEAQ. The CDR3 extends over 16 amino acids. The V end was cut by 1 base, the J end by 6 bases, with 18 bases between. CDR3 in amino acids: CASSLEAGTVRSEAFF. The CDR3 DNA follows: TGTGCCAGCAGCTTAGAGGCGGGAACGGTACGGTCTGAAGCTTTCTTT. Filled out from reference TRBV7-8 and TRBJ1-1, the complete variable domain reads GAGVSQSPRYKVAKRGQDVALRCDPISGHVSLFWYQQALGQGPEFLTYFQNEAQLDKSGLPSDRFFAERPEGSVSTLKIQRTQQEDSAVYLCASSLEAGTVRSEAFFGQGTRLTVV.

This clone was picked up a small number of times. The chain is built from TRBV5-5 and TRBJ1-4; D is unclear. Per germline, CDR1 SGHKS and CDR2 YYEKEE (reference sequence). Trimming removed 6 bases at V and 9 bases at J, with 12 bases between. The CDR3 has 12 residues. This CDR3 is CASNFRGQKLFF. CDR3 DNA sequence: TGTGCCAGCAATTTCCGAGGTCAAAAACTGTTTTTT.

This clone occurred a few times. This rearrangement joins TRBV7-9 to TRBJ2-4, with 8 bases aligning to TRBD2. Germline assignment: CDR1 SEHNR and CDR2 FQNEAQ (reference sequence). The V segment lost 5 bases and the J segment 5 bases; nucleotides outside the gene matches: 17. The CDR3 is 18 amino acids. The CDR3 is CASSRFRPPGLGQNIQYF. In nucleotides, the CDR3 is TGTGCCAGCAGCCGCTTCCGGCCCCCGGGACTAGGACAAAACATTCAGTACTTC.

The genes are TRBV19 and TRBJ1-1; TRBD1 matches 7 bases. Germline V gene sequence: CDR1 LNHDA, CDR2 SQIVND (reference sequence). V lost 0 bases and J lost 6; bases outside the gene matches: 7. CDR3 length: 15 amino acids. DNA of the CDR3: TGTGCCAGTAGTATAGAAGGGGGCTATGACCCTGAAGCTTTCTTT. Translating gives CASSIEGGYDPEAFF. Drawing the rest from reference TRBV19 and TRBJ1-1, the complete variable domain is DGGITQSPKYLFRKEGQNVTLSCEQNLNHDAMYWYRQDPGQGLRLIYYSQIVNDFQKGDIAEGYSVSREKKESFPLTVTSAQKNPTAFYLCASSIEGGYDPEAFFGQGTRLTVV.

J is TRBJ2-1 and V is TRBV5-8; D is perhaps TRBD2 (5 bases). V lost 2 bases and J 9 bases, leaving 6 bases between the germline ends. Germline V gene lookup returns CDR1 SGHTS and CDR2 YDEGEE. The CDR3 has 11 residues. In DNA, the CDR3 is TGTGCCAGCAGCTTCGGGATTGAGCAGTTCTTC. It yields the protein CASSFGIEQFF.

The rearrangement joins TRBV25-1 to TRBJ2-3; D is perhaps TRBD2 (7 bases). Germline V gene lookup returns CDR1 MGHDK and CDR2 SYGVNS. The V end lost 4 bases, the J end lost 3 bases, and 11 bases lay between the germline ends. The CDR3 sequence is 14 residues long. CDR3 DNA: TGTGCCAGCAGTGGAGGGGGGGTTACAGATACGCAGTATTTT. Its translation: CASSGGGVTDTQYF.

This CDR3 reads CASTSIGLAGGPYEQYF. The DNA of the CDR3 is TGTGCCAGCACCTCTATAGGGCTAGCGGGAGGGCCCTACGAGCAGTACTTC. The J gene is TRBJ2-7, the V gene TRBV28; 12 nucleotides line up with TRBD2. Germline V gene sequence: CDR1 MDHEN, CDR2 SYDVKM. V shed 7 bases, J shed 2 bases, and the junction held 12 bases outside the gene matches. This CDR3 is built from 17 residues.

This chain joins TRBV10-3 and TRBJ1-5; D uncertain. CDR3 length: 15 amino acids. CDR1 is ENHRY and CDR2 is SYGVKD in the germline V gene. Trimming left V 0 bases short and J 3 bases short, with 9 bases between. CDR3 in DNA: TGTGCCATCAGTGAGTCCGCGGGGAACAATCAGCCCCAGCATTTT. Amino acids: CAISESAGNNQPQHF.

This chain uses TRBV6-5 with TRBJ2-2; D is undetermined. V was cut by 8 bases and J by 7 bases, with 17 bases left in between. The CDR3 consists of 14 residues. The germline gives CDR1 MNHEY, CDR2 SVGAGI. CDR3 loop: CASVADTFVGELFF. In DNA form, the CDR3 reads TGTGCCAGCGTGGCCGATACCTTCGTCGGGGAGCTGTTTTTT.

CDR3: CASSEAGYRYQPQHF. Here the CDR3 DNA reads TGTGCCAGCAGTGAGGCAGGGTACCGCTATCAGCCCCAGCATTTT. The gene calls are TRBV6-1 and TRBJ1-5; a possible D gene is TRBD1 (5 bases). The CDR3 covers 15 residues. Deletions cut 3 bases from V and 5 bases from J, with 14 bases between. CDR1 is MNHNS and CDR2 is SASEGT in the germline V gene.

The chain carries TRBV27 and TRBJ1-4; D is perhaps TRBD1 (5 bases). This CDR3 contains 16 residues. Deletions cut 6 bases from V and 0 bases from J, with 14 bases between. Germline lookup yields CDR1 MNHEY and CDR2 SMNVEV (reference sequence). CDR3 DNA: TGTGCCAGCAGCTACGCCCGGACATCAACTAATGAAAAACTGTTTTTT. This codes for CASSYARTSTNEKLFF.

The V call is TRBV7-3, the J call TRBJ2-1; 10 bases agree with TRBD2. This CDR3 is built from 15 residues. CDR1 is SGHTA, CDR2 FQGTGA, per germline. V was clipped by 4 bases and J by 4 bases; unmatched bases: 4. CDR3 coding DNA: TGTGCCAGCAGCTGGACTAGCGGAACGTACAATGAGCAGTTCTTC. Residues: CASSWTSGTYNEQFF.

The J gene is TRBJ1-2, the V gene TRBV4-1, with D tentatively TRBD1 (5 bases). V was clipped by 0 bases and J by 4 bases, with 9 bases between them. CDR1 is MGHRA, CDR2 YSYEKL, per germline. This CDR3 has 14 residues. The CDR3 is CASSQDGRGYGYTF. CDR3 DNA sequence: TGCGCCAGCAGCCAAGATGGGAGGGGCTATGGCTACACCTTC.

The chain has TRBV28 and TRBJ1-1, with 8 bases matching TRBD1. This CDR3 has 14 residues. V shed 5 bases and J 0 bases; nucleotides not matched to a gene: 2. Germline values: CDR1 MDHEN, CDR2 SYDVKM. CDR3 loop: CASSRQGLNTEAFF. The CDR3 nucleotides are TGTGCCAGCAGTCGACAGGGGTTGAACACTGAAGCTTTCTTT.

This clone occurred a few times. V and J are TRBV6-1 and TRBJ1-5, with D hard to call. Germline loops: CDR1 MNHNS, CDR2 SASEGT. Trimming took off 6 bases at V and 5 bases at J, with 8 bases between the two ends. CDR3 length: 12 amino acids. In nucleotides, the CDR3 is TGTGCCAGCAGGTGGGGAGATCAGCCCCAGCATTTT. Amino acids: CASRWGDQPQHF.

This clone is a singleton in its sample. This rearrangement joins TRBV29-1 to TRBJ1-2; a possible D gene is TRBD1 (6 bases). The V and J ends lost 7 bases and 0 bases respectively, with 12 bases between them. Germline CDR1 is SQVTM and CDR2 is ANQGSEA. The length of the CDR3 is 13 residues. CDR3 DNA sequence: TGCAGCGGTACACAGGGAGCTAACTATGGCTACACCTTC. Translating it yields CSGTQGANYGYTF.

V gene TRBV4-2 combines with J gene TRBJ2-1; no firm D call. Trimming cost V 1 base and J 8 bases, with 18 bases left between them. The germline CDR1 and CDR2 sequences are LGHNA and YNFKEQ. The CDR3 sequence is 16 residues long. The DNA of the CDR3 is TGTGCCAGCAGCCAAGTTTTTGAGGTCGTGGTCCATGAGCAGTTCTTC. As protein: CASSQVFEVVVHEQFF.

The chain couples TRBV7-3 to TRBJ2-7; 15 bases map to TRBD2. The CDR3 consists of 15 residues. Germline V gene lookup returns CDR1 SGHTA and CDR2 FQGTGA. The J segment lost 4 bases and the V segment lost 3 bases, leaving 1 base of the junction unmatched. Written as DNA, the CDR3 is TGTGCCAGCAGCTTGGGACTAGCGGGAGGATACGAGCAGTACTTC. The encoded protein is CASSLGLAGGYEQYF.

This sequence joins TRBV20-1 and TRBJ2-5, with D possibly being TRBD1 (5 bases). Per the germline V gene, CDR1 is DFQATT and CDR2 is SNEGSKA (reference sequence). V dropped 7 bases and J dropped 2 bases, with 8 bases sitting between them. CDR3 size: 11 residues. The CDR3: CSVTVQETQYF. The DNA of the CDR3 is TGCAGTGTGACAGTGCAAGAGACCCAGTACTTC.

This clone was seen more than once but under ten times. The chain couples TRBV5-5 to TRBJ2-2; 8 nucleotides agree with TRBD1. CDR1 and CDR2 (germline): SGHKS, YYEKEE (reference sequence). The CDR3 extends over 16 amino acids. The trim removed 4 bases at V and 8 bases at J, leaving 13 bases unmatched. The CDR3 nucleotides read TGTGCCAGCAGCCCACTGGGACAGGCCGATTGGGGGGAGCTGTTTTTT. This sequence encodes CASSPLGQADWGELFF.

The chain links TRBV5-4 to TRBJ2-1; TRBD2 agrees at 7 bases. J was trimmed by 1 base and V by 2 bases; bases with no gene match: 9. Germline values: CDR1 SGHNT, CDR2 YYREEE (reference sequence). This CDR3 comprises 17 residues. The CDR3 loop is CASSLNALASSYNEQFF. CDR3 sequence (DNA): TGTGCCAGCAGCTTAAATGCACTAGCGTCATCCTACAATGAGCAGTTCTTC.

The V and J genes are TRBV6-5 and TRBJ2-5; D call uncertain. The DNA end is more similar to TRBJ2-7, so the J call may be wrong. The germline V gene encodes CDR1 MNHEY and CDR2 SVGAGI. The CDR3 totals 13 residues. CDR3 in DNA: TGTGCCAGCAGTTACGGAGCATCCTACGAGCAGTACTTC. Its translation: CASSYGASYEQYF.

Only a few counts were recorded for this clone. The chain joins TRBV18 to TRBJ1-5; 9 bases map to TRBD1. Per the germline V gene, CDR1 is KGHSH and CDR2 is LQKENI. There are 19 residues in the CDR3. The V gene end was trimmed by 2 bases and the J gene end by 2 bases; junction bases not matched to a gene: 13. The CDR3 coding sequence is TGTGCCAGCTCACCAGACACAGGGGGCTCAATTTACGGCAATCAGCCCCAGCATTTT. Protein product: CASSPDTGGSIYGNQPQHF. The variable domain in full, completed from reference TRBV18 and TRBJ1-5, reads NAGVMQNPRHLVRRRGQEARLRCSPMKGHSHVYWYRQLPEEGLKFMVYLQKENIIDESGMPKERFSAEFPKEGPSILRIQQVVRGDSAAYFCASSPDTGGSIYGNQPQHFGDGTRLSIL.

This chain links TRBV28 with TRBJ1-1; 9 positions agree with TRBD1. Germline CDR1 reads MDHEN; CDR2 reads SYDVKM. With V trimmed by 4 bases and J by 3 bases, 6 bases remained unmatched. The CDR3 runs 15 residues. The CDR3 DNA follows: TGTGCCAGCAGTTCCGACAGGGGGTGGTACACTGAAGCTTTCTTT. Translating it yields CASSSDRGWYTEAFF.

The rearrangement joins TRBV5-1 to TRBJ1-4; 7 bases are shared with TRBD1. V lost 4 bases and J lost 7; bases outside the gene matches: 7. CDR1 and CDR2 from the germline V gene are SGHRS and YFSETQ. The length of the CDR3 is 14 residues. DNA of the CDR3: TGCGCCAGCAGCCGACAGGGACTCGGTGAAAAACTGTTTTTT. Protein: CASSRQGLGEKLFF.

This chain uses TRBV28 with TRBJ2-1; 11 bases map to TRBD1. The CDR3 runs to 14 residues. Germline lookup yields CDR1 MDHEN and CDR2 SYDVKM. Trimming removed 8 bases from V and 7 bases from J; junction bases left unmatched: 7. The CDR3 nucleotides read TGTGCCAGCCGGACAGGGGGCGTTGGAAATGAGCAGTTCTTC. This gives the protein CASRTGGVGNEQFF.

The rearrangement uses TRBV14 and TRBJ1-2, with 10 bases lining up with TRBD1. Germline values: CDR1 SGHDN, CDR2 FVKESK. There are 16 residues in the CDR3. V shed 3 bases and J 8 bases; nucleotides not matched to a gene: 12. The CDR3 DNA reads TGTGCCAGCAGCCACCTCGACAGGGGGCGCGACGAAGGCTACACCTTC. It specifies CASSHLDRGRDEGYTF.

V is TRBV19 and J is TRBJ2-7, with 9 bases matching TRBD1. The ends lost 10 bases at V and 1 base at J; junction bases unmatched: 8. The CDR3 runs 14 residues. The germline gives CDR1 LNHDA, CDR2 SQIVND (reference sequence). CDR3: CATALTGGSYEQYF. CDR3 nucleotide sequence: TGTGCCACCGCCTTGACAGGGGGGTCCTACGAGCAGTACTTC.

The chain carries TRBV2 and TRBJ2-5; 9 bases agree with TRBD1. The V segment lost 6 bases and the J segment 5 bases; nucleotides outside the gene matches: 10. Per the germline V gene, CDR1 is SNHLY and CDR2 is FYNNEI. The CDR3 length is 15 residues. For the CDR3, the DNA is TGTGCCAGCAGCGAGGACAGGGGCTTTGAGGAGACCCAGTACTTC. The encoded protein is CASSEDRGFEETQYF.

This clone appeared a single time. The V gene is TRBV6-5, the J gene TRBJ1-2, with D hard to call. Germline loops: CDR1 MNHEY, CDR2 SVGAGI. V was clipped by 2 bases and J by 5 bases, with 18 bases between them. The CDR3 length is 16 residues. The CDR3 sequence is CASSYRAGGSGYGYTF. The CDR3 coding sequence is TGTGCCAGCAGTTACCGGGCAGGAGGTTCGGGTTATGGCTACACCTTC.